This T cell receptor (beta chain) came from a study of CD8+CD57+ T cells in acquired aplastic anemia. Germline V CDR1 and CDR2: LNHDA, SQIVND (reference sequence). The CDR3 contains 16 residues. V was clipped by 7 bases and J by 1 base; unmatched bases: 7. The patients chosen for sequencing had shown expansion of CD8+CD57+ cells (detected by flow cytometry). Patients, without exception, had severe acquired aplastic anemia. No patient had been given any therapy when blood was sampled. Researchers used genomic DNA as the template to profile TCR beta VDJ and CDR3. A single record per CDR3 protein comes from TCRdb applying MiXCR to the reads. The table has 210,000 or so distinct CDR3 sequences, about half seen once. This clonotype has a count of ten or more.

The J gene is TRBJ2-2, the V gene TRBV19; 9 bases are a match to TRBD1. Source material: sorted CD4+, CD8+, or CD8+CD57+ T cells (not recorded which) from PBMCs. This TCR derives from a human donor with aplastic anemia. Here the CDR3 DNA reads TGTGCCAGTACCACACAGGGGGCAGGGAACACCGGGGAGCTGTTTTTT. This encodes CASTTQGAGNTGELFF.